This TCR beta chain was sequenced for a study of blood T cells in healthy people across ages. Across the whole study: Template switching picked up about one barcoded beta molecule for each two T cells. Study-wide findings and caveats: Researchers report that TCR beta diversity correlated strongly with naive T cell percentage.

The V gene's germline CDR1 is SGHTA and CDR2 FQGNSA. The V end lost 5 bases, the J end lost 4 bases, and 13 bases lay between the germline ends. The length of the CDR3 is 14 residues. A sample-barcoded 5' primer and a J-beta primer mix were used in a second PCR of roughly 7 to 11 cycles. TCRdb called the 5' RACE reads again in MiXCR, with one record for every CDR3 protein. Here the sample spans approximately 360,000 distinct CDR3 sequences, 50% to 60% being singletons. Only a few counts were recorded for this clonotype. Its target is unknown. V usage is TRBV7-2 and J usage is TRBJ2-3; tentative D call: TRBD2 (6 bases). This receptor was taken from a man between 60 and 75 years old in good health. The sample was blood. The CDR3 DNA reads as TGTGCCAGCAGCCCTAGTAGGAGGGCAGATACGCAGTATTTT. Its protein is CASSPSRRADTQYF.